A single T cell receptor (beta chain) is shown here with its context. V was clipped by 3 bases and J by 8 bases, with 5 bases between them. The CDR3 contains 12 residues. This sample stems from a study of blood T cell repertoires in COVID-19. Study as a whole: Acute and convalescent COVID-19 samples came from the United States, Italy and Spain.

Generated by immunoSEQ multiplex PCR, the TCRdb table keeps only in-frame clones and is missing some. The sample has around 140,000 clones; about 86% are singletons. This chain links TRBV12-3 or TRBV12-4 with TRBJ1-6, with D hard to call. The sequenced sample consisted of peripheral blood. This receptor was identified in a woman aged 60-75 years with acute or convalescent COVID-19. CDR3 in DNA: TGTGCCAGCAGTTTTGGAGATTCACCCCTCCACTTT. This encodes CASSFGDSPLHF.